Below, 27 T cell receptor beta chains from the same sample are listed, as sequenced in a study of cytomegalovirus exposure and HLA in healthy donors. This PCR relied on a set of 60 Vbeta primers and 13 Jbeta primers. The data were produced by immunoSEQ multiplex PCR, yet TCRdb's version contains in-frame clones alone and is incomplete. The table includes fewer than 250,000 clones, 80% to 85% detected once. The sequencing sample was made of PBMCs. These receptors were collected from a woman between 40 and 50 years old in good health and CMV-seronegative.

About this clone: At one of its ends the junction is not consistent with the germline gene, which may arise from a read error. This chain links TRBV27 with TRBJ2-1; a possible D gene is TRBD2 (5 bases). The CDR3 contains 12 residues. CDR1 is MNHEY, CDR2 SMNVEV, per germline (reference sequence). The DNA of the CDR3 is TGTGCCAGCAGTTTTGGGGATTCGGGGTGGATCTTC. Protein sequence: CASSFGDSGWIF.

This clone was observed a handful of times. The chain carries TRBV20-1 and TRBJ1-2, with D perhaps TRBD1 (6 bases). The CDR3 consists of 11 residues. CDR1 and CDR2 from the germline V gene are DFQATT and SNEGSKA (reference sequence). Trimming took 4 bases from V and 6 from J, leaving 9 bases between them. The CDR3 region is CSANRDHGYTF. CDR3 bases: TGCAGTGCTAACAGGGATCATGGCTACACCTTC.

CDR3 loop: CASRHLPVRGTGELFF. Here the CDR3 DNA reads TGTGCCAGCAGACACCTCCCCGTCAGGGGGACCGGGGAGCTGTTTTTT. The chain couples TRBV27 to TRBJ2-2, with TRBD1 matching over 7 bases. Per the germline V gene, CDR1 is MNHEY and CDR2 is SMNVEV (reference sequence). Trimming took 6 bases from V and 5 from J; bases not matched to a gene: 12. The CDR3 spans 16 residues.

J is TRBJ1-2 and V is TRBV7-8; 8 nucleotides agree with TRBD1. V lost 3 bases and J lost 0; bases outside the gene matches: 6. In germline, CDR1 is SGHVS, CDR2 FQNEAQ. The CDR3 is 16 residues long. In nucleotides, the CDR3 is TGTGCCAGCAGCTTGACAGGGGATTCCGCTAACTATGGCTACACCTTC. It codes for CASSLTGDSANYGYTF.

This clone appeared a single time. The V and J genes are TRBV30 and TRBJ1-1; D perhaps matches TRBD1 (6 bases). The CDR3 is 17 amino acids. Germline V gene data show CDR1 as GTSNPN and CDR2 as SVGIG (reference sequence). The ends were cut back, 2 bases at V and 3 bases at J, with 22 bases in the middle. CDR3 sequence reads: CAWSRSTGRKTHTEAFF. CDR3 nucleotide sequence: TGTGCCTGGAGTCGGTCGACAGGCCGAAAAACCCACACTGAAGCTTTCTTT. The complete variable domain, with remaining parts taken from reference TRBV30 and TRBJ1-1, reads SQTIHQWPATLVQPVGSPLSLECTVEGTSNPNLYWYRQAAGRGLQLLFYSVGIGQISSEVPQNLSASRPQDRQFILSSKKLLLSDSGFYLCAWSRSTGRKTHTEAFFGQGTRLTVV.

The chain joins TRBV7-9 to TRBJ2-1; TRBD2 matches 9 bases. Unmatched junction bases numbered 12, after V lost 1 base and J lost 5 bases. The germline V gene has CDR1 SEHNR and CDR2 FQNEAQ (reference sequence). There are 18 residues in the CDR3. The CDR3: CASSLVGLAGRADNEQFF. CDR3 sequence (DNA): TGTGCCAGCAGCTTAGTCGGGCTAGCGGGGCGCGCAGACAATGAGCAGTTCTTC.

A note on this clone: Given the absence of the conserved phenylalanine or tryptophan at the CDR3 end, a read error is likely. The CDR3 is CASSQASWRRETSFYEQYA. DNA for the CDR3: TGCGCCAGCAGCCAAGCTTCTTGGAGGCGGGAGACCTCTTTCTACGAGCAGTACGCC. The chain couples TRBV4-3 to TRBJ2-7, with 7 bases lining up with TRBD2. The CDR3 loop spans 19 amino acids. Trimming at V came to 1 base and at J to 3 bases, leaving 18 bases not matched to a gene. Germline V gene sequence: CDR1 LGHNA, CDR2 YSLEER.

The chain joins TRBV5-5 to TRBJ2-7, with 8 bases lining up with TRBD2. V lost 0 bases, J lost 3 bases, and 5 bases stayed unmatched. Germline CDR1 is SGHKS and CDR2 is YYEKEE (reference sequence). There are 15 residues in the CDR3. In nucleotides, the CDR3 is TGTGCCAGCAGCTTGGACGGGGGGGTGGGCTACGAGCAGTACTTC. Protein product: CASSLDGGVGYEQYF.

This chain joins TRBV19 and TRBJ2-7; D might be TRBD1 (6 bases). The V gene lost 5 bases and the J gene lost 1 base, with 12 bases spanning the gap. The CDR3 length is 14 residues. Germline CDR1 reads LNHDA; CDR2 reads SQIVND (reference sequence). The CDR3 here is CASSPRTVSYEQYF. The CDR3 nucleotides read TGTGCCAGTAGTCCCCGGACAGTTTCCTACGAGCAGTACTTC.

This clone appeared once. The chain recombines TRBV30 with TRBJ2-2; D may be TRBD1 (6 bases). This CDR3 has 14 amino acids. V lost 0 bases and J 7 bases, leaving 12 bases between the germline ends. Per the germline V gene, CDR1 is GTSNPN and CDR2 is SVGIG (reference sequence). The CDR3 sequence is CAWSVLRGNGELFF. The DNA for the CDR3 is TGTGCCTGGAGTGTACTAAGGGGGAACGGGGAGCTGTTTTTT. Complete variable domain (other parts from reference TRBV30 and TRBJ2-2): SQTIHQWPATLVQPVGSPLSLECTVEGTSNPNLYWYRQAAGRGLQLLFYSVGIGQISSEVPQNLSASRPQDRQFILSSKKLLLSDSGFYLCAWSVLRGNGELFFGEGSRLTVL.

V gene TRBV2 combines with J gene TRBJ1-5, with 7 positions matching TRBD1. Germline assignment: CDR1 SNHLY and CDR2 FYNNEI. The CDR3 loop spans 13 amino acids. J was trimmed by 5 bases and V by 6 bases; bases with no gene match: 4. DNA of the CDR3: TGTGCCAGCAGGTGGACAGGCGATCAGCCCCAGCATTTT. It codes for CASRWTGDQPQHF.

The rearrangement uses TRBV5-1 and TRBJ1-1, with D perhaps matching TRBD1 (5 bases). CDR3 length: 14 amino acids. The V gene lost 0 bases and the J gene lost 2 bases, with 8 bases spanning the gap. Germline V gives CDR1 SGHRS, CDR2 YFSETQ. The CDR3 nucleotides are TGCGCCAGCAGCTTGGGACAGAGCAACACTGAAGCTTTCTTT. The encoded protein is CASSLGQSNTEAFF.

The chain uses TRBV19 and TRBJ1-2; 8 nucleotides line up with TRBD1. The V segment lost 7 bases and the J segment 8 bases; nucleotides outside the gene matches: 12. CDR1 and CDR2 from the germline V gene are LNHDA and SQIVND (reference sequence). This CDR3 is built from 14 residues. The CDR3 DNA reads TGTGCCAGTACCCCCCCAGGGGGCAAGATGGGCTACACCTTC. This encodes CASTPPGGKMGYTF.

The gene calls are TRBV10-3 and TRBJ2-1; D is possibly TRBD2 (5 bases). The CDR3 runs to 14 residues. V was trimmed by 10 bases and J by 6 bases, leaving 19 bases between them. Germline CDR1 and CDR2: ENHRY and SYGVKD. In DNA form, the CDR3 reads TGTGCCACCTCCGAGGGCCTGATTCCCAATGAGCAGTTCTTC. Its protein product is CATSEGLIPNEQFF.

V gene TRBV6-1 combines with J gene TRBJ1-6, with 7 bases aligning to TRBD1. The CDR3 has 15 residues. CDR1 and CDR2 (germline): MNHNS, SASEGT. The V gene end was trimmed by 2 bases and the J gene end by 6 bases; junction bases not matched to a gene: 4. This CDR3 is CASSEQGVSNSPLHF. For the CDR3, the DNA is TGTGCCAGCAGTGAACAGGGGGTTAGTAATTCACCCCTCCACTTT.

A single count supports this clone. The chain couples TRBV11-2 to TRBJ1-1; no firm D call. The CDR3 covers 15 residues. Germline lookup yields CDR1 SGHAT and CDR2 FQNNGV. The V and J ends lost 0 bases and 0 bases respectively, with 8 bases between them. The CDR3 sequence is CASSLETPMNTEAFF. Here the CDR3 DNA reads TGTGCCAGCAGCTTAGAGACACCCATGAACACTGAAGCTTTCTTT.

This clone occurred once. CDR3 DNA sequence: TGTGCCAGTAGTATGGGTCTAGCGGGAGTACGTGAGCAGTACTTC. Translated: CASSMGLAGVREQYF. The J gene is TRBJ2-7, the V gene TRBV19; TRBD2 matches 10 bases. The ends lost 3 bases at V and 7 bases at J; junction bases unmatched: 9. Looked up from germline, CDR1 is LNHDA and CDR2 is SQIVND (reference sequence). This CDR3 region has 15 residues.

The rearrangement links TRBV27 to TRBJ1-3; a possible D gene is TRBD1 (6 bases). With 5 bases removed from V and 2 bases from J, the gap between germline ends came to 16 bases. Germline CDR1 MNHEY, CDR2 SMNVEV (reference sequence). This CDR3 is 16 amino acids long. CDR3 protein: CASSLQGHSTGNTIYF. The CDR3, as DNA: TGTGCCAGCAGTCTCCAGGGGCACTCCACTGGAAACACCATATATTTT.

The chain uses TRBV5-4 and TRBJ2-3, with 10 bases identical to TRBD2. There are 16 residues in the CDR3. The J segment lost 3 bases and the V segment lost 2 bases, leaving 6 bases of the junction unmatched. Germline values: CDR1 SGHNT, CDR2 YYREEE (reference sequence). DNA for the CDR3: TGTGCCAGCAGCTTCACTAGCGGGGTGGGGACAGATACGCAGTATTTT. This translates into CASSFTSGVGTDTQYF.

CDR3: CASSQDSSGRGTDTQYF. The CDR3 coding sequence is TGTGCCAGCAGCCAAGATTCGAGCGGGAGGGGCACAGATACGCAGTATTTT. J is TRBJ2-3 and V is TRBV14; 10 bases map to TRBD2. Losses at the gene ends were 0 bases for V and 1 base for J; bases not matched to a gene: 4. Germline CDR1 SGHDN, CDR2 FVKESK. The CDR3 has 17 residues.

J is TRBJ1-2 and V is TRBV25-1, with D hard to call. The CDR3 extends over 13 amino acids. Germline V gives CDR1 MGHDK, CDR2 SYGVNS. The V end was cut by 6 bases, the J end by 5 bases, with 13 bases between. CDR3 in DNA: TGTGCCAGCAGGGAGCCCGCCTCATATGGCTACACCTTC. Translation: CASREPASYGYTF.

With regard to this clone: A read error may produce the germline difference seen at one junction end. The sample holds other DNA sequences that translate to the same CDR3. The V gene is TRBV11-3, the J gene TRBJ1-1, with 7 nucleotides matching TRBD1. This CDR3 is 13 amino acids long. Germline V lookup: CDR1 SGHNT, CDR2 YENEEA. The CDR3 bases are TGTGCCAGCAGCACCCTACAGGGGACTGAGGCTTTCTTT. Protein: CASSTLQGTEAFF.

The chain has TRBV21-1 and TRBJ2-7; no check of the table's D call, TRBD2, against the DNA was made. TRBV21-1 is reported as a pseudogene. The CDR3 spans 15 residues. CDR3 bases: TGTGCCAGCAGCTATCTCAGTGAGAGGCTCCACGAGCAGTACTTC. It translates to CASSYLSERLHEQYF.

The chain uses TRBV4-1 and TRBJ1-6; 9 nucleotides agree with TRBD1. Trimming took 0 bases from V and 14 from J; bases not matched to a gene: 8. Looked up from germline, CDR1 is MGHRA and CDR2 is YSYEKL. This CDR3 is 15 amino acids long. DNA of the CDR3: TGCGCCAGCAGCCAAGAGGGGACAGGGAAGGGGGCCCTCCACTTT. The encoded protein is CASSQEGTGKGALHF.

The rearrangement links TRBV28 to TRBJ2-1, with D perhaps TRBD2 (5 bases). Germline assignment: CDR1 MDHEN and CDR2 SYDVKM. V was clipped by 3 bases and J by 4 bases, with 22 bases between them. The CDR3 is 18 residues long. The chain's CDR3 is CASSFFGEPRTVYNEQFF. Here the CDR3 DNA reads TGTGCCAGCAGTTTTTTCGGGGAGCCCAGGACGGTATACAATGAGCAGTTCTTC.

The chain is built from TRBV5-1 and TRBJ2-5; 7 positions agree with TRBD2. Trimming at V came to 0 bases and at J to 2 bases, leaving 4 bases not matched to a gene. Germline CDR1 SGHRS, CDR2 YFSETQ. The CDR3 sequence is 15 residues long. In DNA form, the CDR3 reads TGCGCCAGCAGCTTGGTGGCTAGCGGACAAGAGACCCAGTACTTC. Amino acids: CASSLVASGQETQYF. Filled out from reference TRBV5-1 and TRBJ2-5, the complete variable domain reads KAGVTQTPRYLIKTRGQQVTLSCSPISGHRSVSWYQQTPGQGLQFLFEYFSETQRNKGNFPGRFSGRQFSNSRSEMNVSTLELGDSALYLCASSLVASGQETQYFGPGTRLLVL.

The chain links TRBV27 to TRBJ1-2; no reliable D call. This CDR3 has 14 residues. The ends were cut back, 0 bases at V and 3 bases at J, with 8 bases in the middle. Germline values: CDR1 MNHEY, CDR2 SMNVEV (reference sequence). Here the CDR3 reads CASSLSRIHYGYTF. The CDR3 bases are TGTGCCAGCAGTTTATCCAGGATACACTATGGCTACACCTTC.